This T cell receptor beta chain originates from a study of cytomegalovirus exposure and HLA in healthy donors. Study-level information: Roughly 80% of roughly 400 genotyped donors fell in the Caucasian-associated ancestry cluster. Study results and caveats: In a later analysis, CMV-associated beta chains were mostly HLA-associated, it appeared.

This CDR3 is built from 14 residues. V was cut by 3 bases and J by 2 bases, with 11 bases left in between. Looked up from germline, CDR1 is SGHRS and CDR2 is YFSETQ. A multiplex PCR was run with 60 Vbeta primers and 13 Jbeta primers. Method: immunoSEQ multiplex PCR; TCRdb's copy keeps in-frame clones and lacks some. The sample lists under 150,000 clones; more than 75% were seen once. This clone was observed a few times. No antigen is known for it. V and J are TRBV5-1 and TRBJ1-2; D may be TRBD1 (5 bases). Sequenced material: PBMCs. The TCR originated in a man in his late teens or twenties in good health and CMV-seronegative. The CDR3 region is CASSSAGGNYGYTF. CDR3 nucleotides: TGCGCCAGCAGCTCGGCGGGGGGGAACTATGGCTACACCTTC.